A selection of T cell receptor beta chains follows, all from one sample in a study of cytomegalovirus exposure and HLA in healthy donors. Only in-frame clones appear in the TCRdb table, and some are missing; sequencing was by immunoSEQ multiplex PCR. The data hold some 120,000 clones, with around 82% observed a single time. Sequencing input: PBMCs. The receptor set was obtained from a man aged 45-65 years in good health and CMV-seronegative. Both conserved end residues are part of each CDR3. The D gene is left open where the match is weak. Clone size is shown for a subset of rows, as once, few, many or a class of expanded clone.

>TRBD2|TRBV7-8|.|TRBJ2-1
CASSLSGASYNEQFF
TGTGCCAGCAGCCTAAGCGGGGCCTCCTACAATGAGCAGTTCTTC
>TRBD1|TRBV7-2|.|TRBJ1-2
CASSLGGSPGQNYGYTF
TGTGCCAGCAGCTTAGGGGGGTCCCCGGGACAGAACTATGGCTACACCTTC
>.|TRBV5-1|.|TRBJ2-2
CASSIEATGELFF
TGCGCCAGTTCAATCGAGGCCACCGGGGAGCTGTTTTTT
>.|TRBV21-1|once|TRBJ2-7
CASPAPAGAPGSYEQYF
TGTGCCAGCCCTGCCCCGGCGGGAGCCCCTGGCTCCTACGAGCAGTACTTC
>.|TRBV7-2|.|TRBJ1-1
CASSLGQSSWAFF
TGTGCCAGCAGCCTAGGACAGTCTTCCTGGGCTTTCTTT
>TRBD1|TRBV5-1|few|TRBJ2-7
CASRQTGGTVEQYF
TGCGCCAGCAGACAGACAGGGGGGACCGTCGAGCAGTACTTC
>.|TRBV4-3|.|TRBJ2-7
CASSQGPHTYEQYF
TGCGCCAGCAGCCAGGGCCCTCATACCTACGAGCAGTACTTC
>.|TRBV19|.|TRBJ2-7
CASSMEDNDRYEQYF
TGTGCCAGTAGTATGGAGGACAATGACAGGTACGAGCAGTACTTC
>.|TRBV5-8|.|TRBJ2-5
CASRSGAEETQYF
TGTGCCAGCAGGTCAGGGGCTGAAGAGACCCAGTACTTC
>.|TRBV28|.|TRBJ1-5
CASKGVEQPQHF
TGTGCCAGCAAAGGGGTAGAACAGCCCCAGCATTTT